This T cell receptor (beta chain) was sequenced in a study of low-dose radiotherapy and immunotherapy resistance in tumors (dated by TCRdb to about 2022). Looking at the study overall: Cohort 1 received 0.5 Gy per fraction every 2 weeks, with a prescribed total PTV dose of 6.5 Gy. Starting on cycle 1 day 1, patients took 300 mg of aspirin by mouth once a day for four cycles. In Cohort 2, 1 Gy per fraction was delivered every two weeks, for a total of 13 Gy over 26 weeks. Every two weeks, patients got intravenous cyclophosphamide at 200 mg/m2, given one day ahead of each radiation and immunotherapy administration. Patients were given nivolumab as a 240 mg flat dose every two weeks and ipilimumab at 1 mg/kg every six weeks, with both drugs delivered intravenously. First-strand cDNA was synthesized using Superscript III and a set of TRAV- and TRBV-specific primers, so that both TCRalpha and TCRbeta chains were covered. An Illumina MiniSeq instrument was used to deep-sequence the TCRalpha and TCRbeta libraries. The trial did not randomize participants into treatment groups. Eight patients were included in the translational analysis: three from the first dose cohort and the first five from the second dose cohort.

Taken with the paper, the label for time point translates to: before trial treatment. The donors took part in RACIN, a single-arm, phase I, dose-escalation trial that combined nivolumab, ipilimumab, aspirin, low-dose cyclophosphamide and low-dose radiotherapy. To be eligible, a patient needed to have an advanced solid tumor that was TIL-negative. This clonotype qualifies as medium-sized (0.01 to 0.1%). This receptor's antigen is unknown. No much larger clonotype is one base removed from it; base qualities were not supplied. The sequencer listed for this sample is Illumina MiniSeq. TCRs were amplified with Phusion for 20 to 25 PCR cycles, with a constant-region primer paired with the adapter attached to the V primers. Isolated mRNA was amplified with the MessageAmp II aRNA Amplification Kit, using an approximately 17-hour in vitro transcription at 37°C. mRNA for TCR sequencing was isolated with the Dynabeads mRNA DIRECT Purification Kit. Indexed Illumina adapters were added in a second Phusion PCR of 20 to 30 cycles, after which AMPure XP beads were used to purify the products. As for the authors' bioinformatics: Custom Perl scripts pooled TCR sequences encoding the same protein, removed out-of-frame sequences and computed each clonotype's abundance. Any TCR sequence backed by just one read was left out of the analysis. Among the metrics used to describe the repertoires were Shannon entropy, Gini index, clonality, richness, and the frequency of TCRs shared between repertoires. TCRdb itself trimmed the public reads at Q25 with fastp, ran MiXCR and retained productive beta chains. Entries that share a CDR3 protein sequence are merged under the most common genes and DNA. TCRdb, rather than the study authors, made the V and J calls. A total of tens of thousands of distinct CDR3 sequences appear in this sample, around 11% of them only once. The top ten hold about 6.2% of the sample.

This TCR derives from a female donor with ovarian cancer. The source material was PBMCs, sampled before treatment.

The DNA sequence follows: TGTGCCAGCAGCTTAAGGACAGGACTTGGCCCCAATGAGCAGTTCTTC. This translates into CASSLRTGLGPNEQFF. In this chain, TRBV11-1 is recombined with TRBJ2-1; TRBD1 aligns with 7 central bases. Via the germline V gene (reference sequence), CDR1 is SGHAT and CDR2 FQDESV. Spanning cysteine to phenylalanine, the CDR3 consists of 16 amino acids. The kept DNA is CDR3 alone, 48 bases in frame from the first base. Trimmed from V: 2 bases; trimmed from J: 6 bases; junction bases lacking a gene match: 10.